The 18 T cell receptor beta chains below all came from one sample that was sequenced in a study of shared clonotypes between healthy human individuals. TCRdb's copy holds only in-frame clones and misses some; the assay was immunoSEQ multiplex PCR. Of 2 million to 2.5 million clones in the sample, approximately 96% were seen once. Sequencing used naive CD4+ T cells sorted from blood. Subset meaning: CD45RA+ positively selected. These receptors were taken from a man between 18 and 29 years old in good health.

The gene calls are TRBV6-5 and TRBJ1-6; D ambiguous. V lost 6 bases and J lost 4, with 10 bases in between. Per germline, CDR1 MNHEY and CDR2 SVGAGI. CDR3 length equals 14 residues. CDR3 nucleotides: TGTGCCAGCAGATTACAGACGTATAATTCACCCCTCCACTTT. Encoded protein: CASRLQTYNSPLHF.

The chain carries TRBV6-5 and TRBJ2-7, with TRBD2 identical over 9 bases. The CDR3 runs to 16 residues. The junction had 8 bases not matched to a gene; V was cut back by 0 bases and J by 5 bases. Germline loops: CDR1 MNHEY, CDR2 SVGAGI. The CDR3 DNA is TGTGCCAGCAGTTACTCCGGCGGGAGGGCCAGAGACGAGCAGTACTTC. This translates into CASSYSGGRARDEQYF.

V gene TRBV2 combines with J gene TRBJ2-1; no definite D call. Trimming took 5 bases from V and 3 from J, leaving 5 bases between them. Germline CDR1 SNHLY, CDR2 FYNNEI. The CDR3 contains 12 residues. The CDR3 DNA follows: TGTGCCAGCAGTCAGGACTACAATGAGCAGTTCTTC. It codes for CASSQDYNEQFF.

V usage is TRBV9 and J usage is TRBJ1-5; a possible D gene is TRBD1 (5 bases). CDR1 and CDR2 (germline): SGDLS, YYNGEE. CDR3 length equals 15 residues. V lost 4 bases and J lost 1, with 12 bases in between. Here the CDR3 DNA reads TGTGCCAGCAGCACGGGGGGTTGGAGCAATCAGCCCCAGCATTTT. Translation gives CASSTGGWSNQPQHF.

The chain joins TRBV7-9 to TRBJ2-7; D tentatively reads TRBD1 or TRBD2 (6 bases each). CDR1 and CDR2 (germline): SEHNR, FQNEAQ (reference sequence). The V gene lost 2 bases and the J gene lost 1 base, with 12 bases spanning the gap. The CDR3 has 15 amino acids. The CDR3 DNA reads TGTGCCAGCAGCTTAATCGGGGGCGGGTCCTACGAGCAGTACTTC. This translates into CASSLIGGGSYEQYF.

In its sample, this clone was seen once. J is TRBJ2-1 and V is TRBV10-3, with D possibly TRBD2 on 6 matching bases. Trimming pared 10 bases from V and 10 bases from J, leaving 17 bases between. The V gene's germline CDR1 is ENHRY and CDR2 SYGVKD. There are 12 residues in the CDR3. CDR3 DNA sequence: TGTGCCAGCGGGGAAGGCGGATGGGAGCAGTTCTTC. It yields the protein CASGEGGWEQFF.

This clone was detected only a few times. CDR3 sequence: CASNLGLDGELFF. The DNA for the CDR3 is TGTGCCAGCAACCTAGGGCTAGACGGGGAGCTGTTTTTT. The chain employs TRBV7-8 and TRBJ2-2; D gene uncertain. The V end lost 7 bases, the J end lost 7 bases, and 13 bases lay between the germline ends. Germline V gene data show CDR1 as SGHVS and CDR2 as FQNEAQ. The length of the CDR3 is 13 residues.

This chain links TRBV6-4 with TRBJ2-7; 9 bases fit TRBD2. The CDR3 covers 16 residues. Trimming took 2 bases from V and 0 from J; bases not matched to a gene: 5. Germline assignment: CDR1 MRHNA and CDR2 SNTAGT. Here the CDR3 reads CASSDLSGRTSYEQYF. The CDR3 DNA is TGTGCCAGCAGTGACCTCAGCGGGAGGACCTCCTACGAGCAGTACTTC.

This clone showed up just once. The chain joins TRBV5-1 to TRBJ2-5, with 10 bases identical to TRBD2. This CDR3 has 16 residues. V trimming: 4 bases; J trimming: 2 bases; junction bases outside the gene matches: 8. Looked up from germline, CDR1 is SGHRS and CDR2 is YFSETQ. The CDR3 coding sequence is TGCGCCAGCAGCCCGACGACTAGCGGGCTGCAAGAGACCCAGTACTTC. Translation gives CASSPTTSGLQETQYF.

This chain links TRBV7-2 with TRBJ2-2, with 8 bases matching TRBD1. The germline V gene encodes CDR1 SGHTA and CDR2 FQGNSA. CDR3 size: 14 residues. The V gene end was trimmed by 3 bases and the J gene end by 6 bases; junction bases not matched to a gene: 3. The chain's CDR3 is CASSLTGVAGELFF. CDR3 nucleotide sequence: TGTGCCAGCAGCTTGACAGGGGTGGCCGGGGAGCTGTTTTTT.

This sequence joins TRBV28 and TRBJ2-7; D gene uncertain. CDR3 length: 11 residues. V lost 5 bases and J lost 7, with 9 bases in between. Looked up from germline, CDR1 is MDHEN and CDR2 is SYDVKM. Here the CDR3 reads CASSVPWEQYF. DNA of the CDR3: TGTGCCAGCAGTGTGCCCTGGGAGCAGTACTTC.

This chain links TRBV5-1 with TRBJ2-3; possible D gene TRBD2, 6 bases. The V end was cut by 4 bases, the J end by 4 bases, with 16 bases between. CDR1 SGHRS and CDR2 YFSETQ come from the germline V gene. The CDR3 loop spans 15 amino acids. The CDR3 DNA is TGCGCCAGCAGCAAGGGCTCCGGGGGAGCAGATACGCAGTATTTT. The encoded protein is CASSKGSGGADTQYF. Together with reference TRBV5-1 and TRBJ2-3, the CDR3 gives the full variable domain: KAGVTQTPRYLIKTRGQQVTLSCSPISGHRSVSWYQQTPGQGLQFLFEYFSETQRNKGNFPGRFSGRQFSNSRSEMNVSTLELGDSALYLCASSKGSGGADTQYFGPGTRLTVL.

This sequence joins TRBV9 and TRBJ2-3; 7 bases match TRBD2. The CDR3 is 14 amino acids. The germline V gene has CDR1 SGDLS and CDR2 YYNGEE. J was trimmed by 10 bases and V by 0 bases; bases with no gene match: 8. DNA of the CDR3: TGTGCCAGCAGCGTAGGGCTGGGCGGGAGTGCGCAGTATTTT. Translating gives CASSVGLGGSAQYF.

Only one count was recorded for this clone. The chain joins TRBV9 to TRBJ2-3, with D perhaps TRBD2 (6 bases). This CDR3 comprises 17 residues. CDR1 SGDLS and CDR2 YYNGEE come from the germline V gene. V shed 0 bases and J shed 5 bases, with 19 bases lying between them. CDR3 amino acids: CASSVVPDNLGGDTQYF. CDR3 nucleotide sequence: TGTGCCAGCAGCGTAGTCCCGGATAATCTGGGGGGAGATACGCAGTATTTT.

A single count supports this clone. This rearrangement joins TRBV10-3 to TRBJ2-3; 9 nucleotides agree with TRBD2. The ends lost 11 bases at V and 4 bases at J; junction bases unmatched: 16. This CDR3 comprises 16 residues. CDR1 is ENHRY, CDR2 SYGVKD, per germline. CDR3 DNA: TGTGCCCCGAAGCGCGGGAGGGCCTTTCAGGCAGATACGCAGTATTTT. The encoded protein is CAPKRGRAFQADTQYF.

This clone is a singleton in its sample. The chain combines TRBV10-3 with TRBJ2-5, with 7 bases fitting TRBD1. This CDR3 comprises 13 residues. Germline V gene sequence: CDR1 ENHRY, CDR2 SYGVKD. The V segment lost 6 bases and the J segment 2 bases; nucleotides outside the gene matches: 3. The CDR3 is CAISMDRQETQYF. The CDR3 nucleotides are TGTGCCATCAGCATGGACAGGCAAGAGACCCAGTACTTC.

The V gene is TRBV27, the J gene TRBJ2-7; D possibly corresponds to TRBD1 (5 bases). The CDR3 length is 15 residues. The ends were cut back, 0 bases at V and 3 bases at J, with 12 bases in the middle. Germline CDR1 and CDR2: MNHEY and SMNVEV (reference sequence). CDR3 coding DNA: TGTGCCAGCAGTTTATCTGGGGCAGCGAACTACGAGCAGTACTTC. This sequence encodes CASSLSGAANYEQYF.

The CDR3 DNA reads as TGTGCCAGCAGCGTAGGTGACGTTGGATTAGGTGAGCAGTTCTTC. As protein: CASSVGDVGLGEQFF. V gene TRBV9 combines with J gene TRBJ2-1, with D unclear. The CDR3 loop spans 15 amino acids. Per the germline V gene, CDR1 is SGDLS and CDR2 is YYNGEE. Deletions cut 0 bases from V and 9 bases from J, with 16 bases between.